This T cell receptor beta chain was found in a study of cytomegalovirus exposure and HLA in healthy donors. With 60 Vbeta and 13 Jbeta primers, the PCR was carried out. Assay used: immunoSEQ multiplex PCR; TCRdb lists only in-frame clones, some missing. The table gives tens of thousands of clones; the top ten clones make up approximately 1.6% of it. About this clone itself: A junction boundary mismatches the germline segment, possibly from a read error.

This clonotype originated in an older woman in good health and CMV-seronegative. The sequenced sample consisted of PBMCs.

The CDR3 here is CAISESGALEESQYF. CDR3 bases: TGTGCCATCAGTGAGTCGGGAGCGTTAGAAGAGAGCCAGTACTTC. This rearrangement joins TRBV10-3 to TRBJ2-5; D is perhaps TRBD2 (5 bases). There are 15 residues in the CDR3. Per the germline V gene, CDR1 is ENHRY and CDR2 is SYGVKD.